The 9 T cell receptor beta chains in this list originate from one sample, sequenced in a study of T cell repertoires in cytomegalovirus infection. MiXCR, run by TCRdb on the reads, gives a single entry per CDR3 protein. The repertoire consists of more than 250,000 distinct CDR3 sequences, with about an eighth occurring once and the leading ten covering 8.5% to 9%. The source material was PBMCs. The receptors derive from a human donor in good health (CMV status not recorded). Some clones in this sample may be carry-over from other donors' samples.

The chain couples TRBV20-1 to TRBJ1-3; D gene uncertain. The V gene's germline CDR1 is DFQATT and CDR2 SNEGSKA (reference sequence). The germline V and J ends were trimmed by 0 bases and 2 bases, with 8 bases remaining between them. The CDR3 is made up of 14 amino acids. As DNA, the CDR3 is TGCAGTGCTAGAGATCCGGGCCCTGGAAACACCATATATTTT. It is translated as CSARDPGPGNTIYF.

This clonotype was counted at least ten times. The chain couples TRBV7-3 to TRBJ2-1; a weak D match, TRBD2 (6 bases). This CDR3 spans 13 amino acids. Trimming removed 5 bases at V and 5 bases at J, with 10 bases between. Germline CDR1 and CDR2: SGHTA and FQGTGA. CDR3 DNA: TGTGCCAGCAGCACTAGCAGTAACAATGAGCAGTTCTTC. This translates into CASSTSSNNEQFF.

This clonotype came up many times. This chain joins TRBV5-1 and TRBJ1-5; a possible D gene is TRBD1 (5 bases). The germline CDR1 and CDR2 sequences are SGHRS and YFSETQ. The CDR3 loop spans 14 amino acids. V gave up 4 bases and J gave up 5 bases, with 13 bases separating them. CDR3: CASSPGVGDQPQHF. The CDR3 region has the DNA TGCGCCAGCAGCCCGGGGGTCGGGGATCAGCCCCAGCATTTT.

The chain is built from TRBV28 and TRBJ2-7; 8 bases line up with TRBD1. This CDR3 contains 14 residues. V dropped 6 bases and J dropped 3; count of bases not matched to a gene: 7. Germline V gene sequence: CDR1 MDHEN, CDR2 SYDVKM. The CDR3 here is CASRGTGRRYEQYF. DNA for the CDR3: TGTGCCAGCAGGGGGACAGGACGACGCTACGAGCAGTACTTC.

This clonotype was seen at least ten times. V usage is TRBV7-6 and J usage is TRBJ2-1; 12 nucleotides match TRBD2. CDR3 size: 15 residues. Trimming cost V 5 bases and J 4 bases; bases outside gene matches: 3. The germline CDR1 and CDR2 sequences are SGHVS and FNYEAQ. The CDR3 protein is CASSSGLAGYNEQFF. In nucleotides, the CDR3 is TGTGCCAGCAGCAGTGGACTAGCGGGGTACAATGAGCAGTTCTTC. The entire variable domain, with the rest obtained from reference TRBV7-6 and TRBJ2-1, is as follows: GAGVSQSPRYKVTKRGQDVALRCDPISGHVSLYWYRQALGQGPEFLTYFNYEAQQDKSGLPNDRFSAERPEGSISTLTIQRTEQRDSAMYRCASSSGLAGYNEQFFGPGTRLTVL.

V is TRBV10-3 and J is TRBJ2-1, with D uncertain. The length of the CDR3 is 14 residues. V was pared by 7 bases and J by 1 base, with 11 bases between. CDR1 ENHRY and CDR2 SYGVKD come from the germline V gene. As DNA, the CDR3 is TGTGCCATCATGAGAAGTCTGTCCTACAATGAGCAGTTCTTC. It encodes CAIMRSLSYNEQFF.

This chain joins TRBV7-9 and TRBJ2-1; possibly TRBD1 for D (6 bases). The CDR3 is made up of 11 amino acids. V lost 4 bases, J lost 11 bases, and 9 bases lay in between. Germline-derived CDR1 and CDR2 are SEHNR and FQNEAQ (reference sequence). The CDR3 is CASSSGDKQFF. The CDR3 DNA reads as TGTGCCAGCAGCTCAGGGGATAAGCAGTTCTTC.

This clonotype was seen many times. The rearrangement links TRBV7-2 to TRBJ1-2, with D unclear. This CDR3 region has 15 residues. Between the trimmed V and J ends, which lost 5 bases and 4 bases, there was a span of 17 bases. Germline CDR1 is SGHTA and CDR2 is FQGNSA. CDR3 region: CASSLSQSPAYGYTF. The CDR3, as DNA: TGTGCCAGCAGCCTTAGCCAGTCCCCCGCCTATGGCTACACCTTC.

This clonotype was picked up many times. The CDR3 DNA reads TGTGCCAGCAGCATTTTTCCCAATCAGCCCCAGCATTTT. It codes for CASSIFPNQPQHF. The rearrangement joins TRBV12-3 or TRBV12-4 to TRBJ1-5; D remains unclear. V was trimmed by 6 bases and J by 3 bases, leaving 9 bases between them. The CDR3 loop spans 13 amino acids.